These T cell receptor beta chains were read from a single sample in a study of metastatic and nonmetastatic thyroid tumors. From the PCR reads, TCRdb re-called clones with MiXCR. The sample shows 85,000 to 95,000 clones, about 15% of them seen only once. The sequencing input was blood. Every receptor here comes from a female donor with papillary thyroid cancer or a benign thyroid nodule (not recorded which). Some clones in this sample may be carry-over from other donors' samples. Both conserved end residues are part of each CDR3. The order of the fields is V gene, clone size, D gene, J gene, CDR3 DNA, CDR3 protein. D genes are given only for firm matches. The size field is filled for only some rows; it gives once, few, many or a size class.

V: TRBV11-1; size: many; D: NA; J: TRBJ2-6; DNA: TGTGCCAGCAGCTTCAGACCACTTTTAAGCTCTGGGGCCAACGTCCTGACTTTC; CDR3: CASSFRPLLSSGANVLTF
V: TRBV9; size: NA; D: NA; J: TRBJ2-3; DNA: TGTGCCAGCAGGGGGGGAGTGGAAGATACGCAGTATTTT; CDR3: CASRGGVEDTQYF
V: TRBV4-2; size: few; D: TRBD2; J: TRBJ2-4; DNA: TGTGCCAGCAGCCCAGGACTAGCGGGGGTAGCCAAAAACATTCAGTACTTC; CDR3: CASSPGLAGVAKNIQYF
V: TRBV4-1; size: few; D: NA; J: TRBJ2-1; DNA: TGCGCCAGCAGCCAGACAACTAGGTTCTCCTACAATGAGCAGTTCTTC; CDR3: CASSQTTRFSYNEQFF
V: TRBV25-1; size: many; D: TRBD2; J: TRBJ2-6; DNA: TGTGCCAGCAGCCCTGCGGGGGTCGGGGCCAACGTCCTGACTTTC; CDR3: CASSPAGVGANVLTF
V: TRBV20-1; size: many; D: NA; J: TRBJ1-1; DNA: TGCAGTGCTACCGCGCCGCCACGAGAGGCTTTCTTT; CDR3: CSATAPPREAFF
V: TRBV7-9; size: many; D: TRBD1; J: TRBJ2-7; DNA: TGTGCCAGCAGCTCAGGACAGGGAGCTTCCTACGAGCAGTACTTC; CDR3: CASSSGQGASYEQYF
V: TRBV12-3/TRBV12-4; size: few; D: TRBD2; J: TRBJ2-3; DNA: TGTGCCAGCAGTTTTTGGGGCGGGGGAGGTAGAGATAGGCAGTATTTT; CDR3: CASSFWGGGGRDRQYF
V: TRBV20-1; size: NA; D: TRBD1; J: TRBJ1-6; DNA: TGCAGTGCCCCCCGACAGGGCTTGGGTTCACCCCTCCACTTT; CDR3: CSAPRQGLGSPLHF
V: TRBV11-3; size: many; D: NA; J: TRBJ2-1; DNA: TGTGCCAGCAGCTTAGCGGGGGTTGACAATGAGCAGTTCTTC; CDR3: CASSLAGVDNEQFF
V: TRBV7-9; size: many; D: TRBD1; J: TRBJ2-7; DNA: TGTGCCAGCAGCCCGGGACAGGGGGTGGACGAGCAGTACTTC; CDR3: CASSPGQGVDEQYF
V: TRBV29-1; size: many; D: NA; J: TRBJ1-2; DNA: TGCAGCGTTTACAGGGAAGACTATGGCTACACCTTC; CDR3: CSVYREDYGYTF
V: TRBV30; size: NA; D: NA; J: TRBJ2-5; DNA: TGTGCCTGGGATCAGGGCGCTTTAGGGAAGACCCAGTACTTC; CDR3: CAWDQGALGKTQYF
V: TRBV25-1; size: many; D: NA; J: TRBJ2-7; DNA: TGTGCCAGCAGCGTCACCTCCTACGAGCAGTACTTC; CDR3: CASSVTSYEQYF
V: TRBV6-2/TRBV6-3; size: many; D: NA; J: TRBJ1-6; DNA: TGTGCCAGCAGTTACTCCCCGCGATTCGGTCGCGGTGCGGGTAATTCACCCCTCCACTTT; CDR3: CASSYSPRFGRGAGNSPLHF
V: TRBV6-2/TRBV6-3; size: many; D: NA; J: TRBJ1-2; DNA: TGTGCCACTACGGGGCAGGGCTATGGCTACACCTTC; CDR3: CATTGQGYGYTF
V: TRBV4-2; size: many; D: NA; J: TRBJ1-3; DNA: TGTGCCAGCAGCCAAGAATTGCGGGGGGGAAACACCATATATTTT; CDR3: CASSQELRGGNTIYF
V: TRBV29-1; size: many; D: TRBD2; J: TRBJ2-3; DNA: TGCAGCACTTCGGGGGGGGCGGGAGATACGCAGTATTTT; CDR3: CSTSGGAGDTQYF
V: TRBV5-1; size: many; D: NA; J: TRBJ2-3; DNA: TGCGCCAGCAGCTTGTCGGCAAACACAGATACGCAGTATTTT; CDR3: CASSLSANTDTQYF
V: TRBV7-6; size: NA; D: NA; J: TRBJ2-1; DNA: TGTGCCAGCAGTAGGGGGGGGGATTACAATGAGCAGTTCTTC; CDR3: CASSRGGDYNEQFF
V: TRBV30; size: many; D: NA; J: TRBJ1-2; DNA: TGTGCCTGGACATCAGAAAAGCTCTATGGCTACACCTTC; CDR3: CAWTSEKLYGYTF
V: TRBV7-3; size: many; D: TRBD1; J: TRBJ2-2; DNA: TGTGCCAGCAGCTTGGAGCAGGGGGCGCTTGCCGGGGAGCTGTTTTTT; CDR3: CASSLEQGALAGELFF
V: TRBV19; size: many; D: NA; J: TRBJ1-2; DNA: TGTGCCAGTACCCCCTCGGGGCCTGCTAACTATGGCTACACCTTC; CDR3: CASTPSGPANYGYTF
V: TRBV19; size: many; D: NA; J: TRBJ1-3; DNA: TGTGCCAGTAGTATCCAACTCTCTGGAAACACCATATATTTT; CDR3: CASSIQLSGNTIYF
V: TRBV7-2; size: many; D: NA; J: TRBJ2-5; DNA: TGTGCCAGCAGCTCTACAGGGTCTGAGACCCAGTACTTC; CDR3: CASSSTGSETQYF
V: TRBV6-1; size: many; D: NA; J: TRBJ2-4; DNA: TGTGCCAGCAGACCCCGAGGGGTCGGGACCAAAAACATTCAGTACTTC; CDR3: CASRPRGVGTKNIQYF
V: TRBV6-1; size: many; D: NA; J: TRBJ2-3; DNA: TGTGCCAGCAGCGACGGGGGAAGCACAGATACGCAGTATTTT; CDR3: CASSDGGSTDTQYF
V: TRBV7-2; size: many; D: NA; J: TRBJ2-7; DNA: TGTGCCAGCAGCTCGCATGGGGGCTCTTACGAGCAGTACTTC; CDR3: CASSSHGGSYEQYF
V: TRBV28; size: many; D: NA; J: TRBJ2-7; DNA: TGTGCCAGCAGTTTGGGAGGCAGGGGGGACCACGAGCAGTACTTC; CDR3: CASSLGGRGDHEQYF
V: TRBV6-1; size: few; D: NA; J: TRBJ2-2; DNA: TGTGCCAGCAGTGAAACCTGGGAGCTTTTTTTT; CDR3: CASSETWELFF
V: TRBV20-1; size: many; D: TRBD1; J: TRBJ2-7; DNA: TGCAGTGCGAGACAGGGGGGCTCCTACGAGCAGTACTTC; CDR3: CSARQGGSYEQYF